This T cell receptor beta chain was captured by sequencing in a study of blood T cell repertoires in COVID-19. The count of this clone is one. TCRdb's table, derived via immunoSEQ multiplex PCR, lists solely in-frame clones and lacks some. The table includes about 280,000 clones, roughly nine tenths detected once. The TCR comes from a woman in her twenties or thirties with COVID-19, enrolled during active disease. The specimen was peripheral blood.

CDR3 nucleotide sequence: TGTGCCACCAGTGACCCCGGGACAGGGGGTGAAGGCTACACCTTC. It is translated as CATSDPGTGGEGYTF. The V gene is TRBV24-1, the J gene TRBJ1-2, with 11 bases lining up with TRBD1. The CDR3 is made up of 15 amino acids. Trimming at V came to 4 bases and at J to 8 bases, leaving 8 bases not matched to a gene. CDR1 is KGHDR and CDR2 is SFDVKD in the germline V gene.